These 18 T cell receptor beta chains were sequenced from one sample in a study of identical twins. TCRdb reprocessed the 5' RACE reads via MiXCR and lists one record per CDR3 protein. The top ten hold about 1.8% of the sample, which has about 690,000 distinct CDR3 sequences, 5.5% to 6.5% seen once. Sample: naive T cells sorted from blood. Every receptor here comes from a man younger than 35 in good health.

This clonotype showed up many times. The J gene is TRBJ2-3, the V gene TRBV5-1; tentative D call: TRBD2 (6 bases). Germline lookup yields CDR1 SGHRS and CDR2 YFSETQ. The CDR3 extends over 15 amino acids. V was shortened by 0 bases and J by 2 bases, with 10 bases between the two germline ends. The CDR3 sequence: CASSLAAGNTDTQYF. DNA for the CDR3: TGCGCCAGCAGCTTGGCCGCGGGAAACACAGATACGCAGTATTTT.

V gene TRBV4-1 combines with J gene TRBJ2-7, with unresolved D. The CDR3 runs 14 residues. Trimming removed 0 bases at V and 3 bases at J, with 9 bases between. Germline lookup yields CDR1 MGHRA and CDR2 YSYEKL. This CDR3 reads CASSQDGQFYEQYF. DNA for the CDR3: TGCGCCAGCAGCCAAGATGGTCAGTTCTACGAGCAGTACTTC.

The table lists this clonotype with many counts. The chain recombines TRBV4-1 with TRBJ1-2, with TRBD1 identical over 9 bases. With 3 bases clipped from V and 4 bases from J, the junction kept 15 bases outside the gene matches. The CDR3 is 18 amino acids. Germline V gene data show CDR1 as MGHRA and CDR2 as YSYEKL. The CDR3 here is CASSHLTRRTGDAYGYTF. DNA of the CDR3: TGCGCCAGCAGCCACCTTACCCGAAGGACAGGGGACGCCTATGGCTACACCTTC.

This chain connects TRBV12-3 or TRBV12-4 to TRBJ1-5; weak D call: TRBD1 (5 bases). The germline V and J ends were trimmed by 2 bases and 3 bases, with 14 bases remaining between them. There are 16 residues in the CDR3. CDR3 nucleotides: TGTGCCAGCAGTTTATTGGGACGGGGCAACAATCAGCCCCAGCATTTT. Translation gives CASSLLGRGNNQPQHF.

This clonotype has at least ten counts. The chain joins TRBV29-1 to TRBJ2-5; 9 bases agree with TRBD1. There are 15 residues in the CDR3. V dropped 7 bases and J dropped 3; count of bases not matched to a gene: 12. CDR1 and CDR2 from the germline V gene are SQVTM and ANQGSEA. The CDR3 coding sequence is TGCAGCGCCTCCGAAGGGGGACAGGGTAAAGAGACCCAGTACTTC. This encodes CSASEGGQGKETQYF.

This clonotype has ten or more counts. This rearrangement joins TRBV7-8 to TRBJ2-2; 7 bases are shared with TRBD2. The junction had 11 bases not matched to a gene; V was cut back by 1 base and J by 3 bases. There are 18 residues in the CDR3. Germline V gene sequence: CDR1 SGHVS, CDR2 FQNEAQ. The CDR3 DNA reads TGTGCCAGCAGCTTAGTTCACGGTGGAGCGGGACACACCGGGGAGCTGTTTTTT. Its translation is CASSLVHGGAGHTGELFF.

This clonotype showed up just a few times. V gene TRBV2 combines with J gene TRBJ2-1, with D unresolved. Trimming removed 4 bases at V and 9 bases at J, with 7 bases between. Germline V gene sequence: CDR1 SNHLY, CDR2 FYNNEI. The CDR3 runs to 11 residues. The CDR3 bases are TGTGCCAGCAGTGCTTTGATTGAGCAGTTCTTC. It yields the protein CASSALIEQFF.

There are many counts of this clonotype. This chain links TRBV5-5 with TRBJ2-5, with D possibly TRBD2 on 6 matching bases. The germline V gene has CDR1 SGHKS and CDR2 YYEKEE (reference sequence). This CDR3 region has 16 residues. V lost 2 bases and J lost 5, with 19 bases in between. The CDR3 protein is CASSLRRGIDLETQYF. In DNA form, the CDR3 reads TGTGCCAGCAGCTTACGGCGGGGCATAGATTTGGAGACCCAGTACTTC.

This clonotype has more than one count but fewer than ten. The gene calls are TRBV24-1 and TRBJ2-1, with 11 bases that match TRBD2. The CDR3 is 17 amino acids. V trimming: 2 bases; J trimming: 7 bases; junction bases outside the gene matches: 9. CDR1 and CDR2 from the germline V gene are KGHDR and SFDVKD. The CDR3 loop is CATSDSFVLAGGNEQFF. CDR3 nucleotides: TGTGCCACCAGTGATTCATTTGTCCTAGCGGGAGGAAATGAGCAGTTCTTC.

The chain carries TRBV20-1 and TRBJ2-2; no firm D call. CDR1 is DFQATT and CDR2 is SNEGSKA in the germline V gene (reference sequence). The CDR3 has 13 amino acids. V gave up 3 bases and J gave up 1 base, with 6 bases separating them. The CDR3 here is CSASYKNTGELFF. The DNA for the CDR3 is TGCAGTGCTAGTTATAAGAACACCGGGGAGCTGTTTTTT.

This clonotype was seen at least ten times. The chain uses TRBV29-1 and TRBJ2-7, with D perhaps TRBD2 (5 bases). The CDR3 is 12 amino acids. Trimming removed 4 bases at V and 4 bases at J, with 11 bases between. The germline V gene has CDR1 SQVTM and CDR2 ANQGSEA. The CDR3 nucleotides read TGCAGCGTTGGGGTAGCGCCATACGAGCAGTACTTC. Translating gives CSVGVAPYEQYF.

In its sample, this clonotype was seen a few times. CDR3 loop: CASSYQNPRGLYYNEQFF. CDR3 nucleotides: TGTGCCAGCAGTTACCAAAACCCCCGGGGACTATACTACAATGAGCAGTTCTTC. V usage is TRBV6-5 and J usage is TRBJ2-1; 7 nucleotides match TRBD2. V lost 2 bases to trimming and J lost 3 bases; unmatched junction nucleotides: 13. The CDR3 is 18 amino acids. Per the germline V gene, CDR1 is MNHEY and CDR2 is SVGAGI.

The chain has TRBV27 and TRBJ2-7, with 8 bases that match TRBD1. CDR3 length: 14 amino acids. Germline V gives CDR1 MNHEY, CDR2 SMNVEV (reference sequence). V shed 4 bases and J 6 bases; nucleotides not matched to a gene: 8. The CDR3 here is CASSSWQGAAEQYV. The CDR3 nucleotides read TGTGCCAGCAGTTCCTGGCAGGGGGCGGCCGAGCAGTACGTC.

This clonotype was seen at least ten times. This chain uses TRBV9 with TRBJ2-5, with a tentative D call TRBD2 (6 bases). CDR3 size: 14 residues. V was clipped by 6 bases and J by 4 bases, with 16 bases between them. The germline V gene has CDR1 SGDLS and CDR2 YYNGEE. CDR3 loop: CASTPGSLGETQYF. The DNA of the CDR3 is TGTGCCAGCACCCCCGGGAGTTTGGGAGAGACCCAGTACTTC. Full variable domain (rest looked up from reference TRBV9 and TRBJ2-5): DSGVTQTPKHLITATGQRVTLRCSPRSGDLSVYWYQQSLDQGLQFLIQYYNGEERAKGNILERFSAQQFPDLHSELNLSSLELGDSALYFCASTPGSLGETQYFGPGTRLLVL.

The rearrangement links TRBV4-3 to TRBJ2-7; D might be TRBD1 (5 bases). There are 15 residues in the CDR3. Trimming took off 5 bases at V and 1 base at J, with 15 bases between the two ends. CDR1 and CDR2 (germline): LGHNA, YSLEER. The CDR3 sequence: CASSKRTTQSYEQYF. The CDR3 DNA follows: TGCGCCAGCAGCAAAAGGACAACCCAATCCTACGAGCAGTACTTC.

This clonotype appeared a few times. The chain is built from TRBV12-3 or TRBV12-4 and TRBJ2-5; 14 bases agree with TRBD2. This CDR3 is built from 18 residues. After removal of 6 bases from V and 3 bases from J, the junction contained 12 bases not matched to a gene. DNA of the CDR3: TGTGCCAGCAGCCCAGGGACTAGCGGGAGTAAAGCCAAAGAGACCCAGTACTTC. Its protein is CASSPGTSGSKAKETQYF.

This clonotype was found many times. V is TRBV6-2 or TRBV6-3 and J is TRBJ2-2; D is undetermined. The germline V gene has CDR1 MNHEY and CDR2 SVGEGT. There are 12 residues in the CDR3. V lost 7 bases, J lost 7 bases, and 10 bases lay in between. This CDR3 reads CASTLGGGELFF. DNA for the CDR3: TGTGCCAGCACCCTAGGCGGCGGGGAGCTGTTTTTT.

Many counts were recorded for this clonotype. The genes are TRBV12-3 or TRBV12-4 and TRBJ2-7; 9 positions agree with TRBD1. This CDR3 is 14 amino acids long. V lost 6 bases, J lost 3 bases, and 6 bases stayed unmatched. The CDR3 is CASRSGTGFYEQYF. The CDR3 DNA is TGTGCCAGCAGATCCGGGACAGGGTTCTACGAGCAGTACTTC.